This T cell receptor (beta chain) was sequenced during a study of sequential checkpoint blockade in melanoma. Study-wide background: After both sequences, patients received maintenance nivolumab.

V lost 2 bases, J lost 4 bases, and 8 bases lay in between. Germline loops: CDR1 MNHEY, CDR2 SMNVEV (reference sequence). This CDR3 contains 13 residues. Treatment defined: randomized to nivolumab then ipilimumab (arm A) or the reverse (arm B). Patients had received no earlier DNA-damaging chemotherapy. Sorted cells were live CD3+CD8+, lacking CD19 and CD56, from PBMCs. This table comes from immunoSEQ multiplex PCR, and its TCRdb copy is limited to in-frame clones, with some not included. The sample contains roughly 9,300 clones, over 75% of which appear only once. This clone was picked up a small number of times.

The sequence derives from a human donor with melanoma. The sample was CD8+ T cells sorted from blood (inferred from file names), taken from a patient given nivolumab and ipilimumab in sequence. V gene TRBV27 combines with J gene TRBJ1-1; TRBD1 might be the D (6 bases). CDR3 sequence reads: CASSLLGGTEAFF. The CDR3 bases are TGTGCCAGCAGTTTACTAGGGGGCACTGAAGCTTTCTTT.